The TCR beta chain described here comes from a study of CD8+CD57+ T cells in acquired aplastic anemia. Looking at the study overall: Sorted CD4+ plus CD8+ cells gave DNA averaging roughly 3.2 ug.

The V gene end was trimmed by 7 bases and the J gene end by 5 bases; junction bases not matched to a gene: 11. This CDR3 comprises 14 residues. Germline CDR1 and CDR2: SNHLY and FYNNEI. Study results and caveats: Simpson's diversity of CD8+ cells was not significantly different in patients compared with controls.

Genomic DNA templated the TCR beta VDJ and CDR3 profiling. TCRdb re-derived calls from the reads in MiXCR, one entry per CDR3 protein. Here the sample spans about 98,000 distinct CDR3 sequences, about 67% being singletons. Individuals selected for sequencing had exhibited CD8+CD57+ cell expansion on flow cytometry. Concerning this clonotype itself: Its antigen is not identified.

This clonotype was sampled from a human donor with aplastic anemia. The sequenced sample consisted of sorted CD4+, CD8+, or CD8+CD57+ T cells (not recorded which) from PBMCs. The V gene is TRBV2, the J gene TRBJ2-7, with 7 nucleotides matching TRBD2. CDR3 residues: CASTSAREGNEQYF. CDR3 coding DNA: TGTGCCAGCACCTCTGCCAGGGAGGGAAACGAGCAGTACTTC.